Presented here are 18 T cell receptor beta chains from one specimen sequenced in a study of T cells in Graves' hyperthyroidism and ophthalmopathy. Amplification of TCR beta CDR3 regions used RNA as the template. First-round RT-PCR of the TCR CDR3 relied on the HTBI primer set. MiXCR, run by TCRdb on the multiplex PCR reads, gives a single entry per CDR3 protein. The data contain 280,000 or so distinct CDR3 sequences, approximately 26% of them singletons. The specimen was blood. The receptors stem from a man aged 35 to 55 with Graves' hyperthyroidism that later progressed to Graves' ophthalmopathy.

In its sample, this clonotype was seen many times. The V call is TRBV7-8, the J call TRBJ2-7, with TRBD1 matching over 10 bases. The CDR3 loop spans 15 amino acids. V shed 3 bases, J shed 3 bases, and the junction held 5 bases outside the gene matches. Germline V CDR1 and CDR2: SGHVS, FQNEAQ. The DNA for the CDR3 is TGTGCCAGCAGCTTCTCCGGGACAGGGGTCTACGAGCAGTACTTC. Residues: CASSFSGTGVYEQYF.

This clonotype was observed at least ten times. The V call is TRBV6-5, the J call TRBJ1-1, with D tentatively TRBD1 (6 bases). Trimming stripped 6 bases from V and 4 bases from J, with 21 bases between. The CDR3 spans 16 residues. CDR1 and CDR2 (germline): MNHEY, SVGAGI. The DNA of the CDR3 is TGTGCCAGCAGGAGAAATAACAGGGCAATGAGCACTGAAGCTTTCTTT. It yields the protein CASRRNNRAMSTEAFF.

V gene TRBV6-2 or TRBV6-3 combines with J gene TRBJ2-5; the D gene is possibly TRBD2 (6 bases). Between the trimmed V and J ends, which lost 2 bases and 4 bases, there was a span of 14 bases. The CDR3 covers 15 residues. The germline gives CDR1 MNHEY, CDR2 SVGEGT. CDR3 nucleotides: TGTGCCAGCAGTTACGACCCTTCCGGGGGAGAGACCCAGTACTTC. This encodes CASSYDPSGGETQYF.

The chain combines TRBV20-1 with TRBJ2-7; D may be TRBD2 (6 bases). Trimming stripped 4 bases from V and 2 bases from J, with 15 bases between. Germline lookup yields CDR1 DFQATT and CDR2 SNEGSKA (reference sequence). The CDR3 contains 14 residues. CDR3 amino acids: CSATSPGGAYEQYF. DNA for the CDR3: TGCAGTGCTACGAGCCCCGGAGGGGCCTACGAGCAGTACTTC.

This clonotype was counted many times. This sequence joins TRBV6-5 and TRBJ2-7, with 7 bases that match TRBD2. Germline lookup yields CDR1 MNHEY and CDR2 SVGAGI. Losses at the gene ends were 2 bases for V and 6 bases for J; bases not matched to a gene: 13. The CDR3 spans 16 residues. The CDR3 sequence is CASSYPRVGGFIEQYF. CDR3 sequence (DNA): TGTGCCAGCAGTTACCCGAGGGTGGGAGGGTTTATCGAGCAGTACTTC.

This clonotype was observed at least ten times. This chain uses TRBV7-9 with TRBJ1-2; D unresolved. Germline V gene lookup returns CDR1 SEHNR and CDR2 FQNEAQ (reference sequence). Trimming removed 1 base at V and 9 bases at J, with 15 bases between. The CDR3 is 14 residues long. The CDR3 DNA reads TGTGCCAGCAGCTTAGAGGGAAAGCTCCAGAGCTACACCTTC. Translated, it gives CASSLEGKLQSYTF.

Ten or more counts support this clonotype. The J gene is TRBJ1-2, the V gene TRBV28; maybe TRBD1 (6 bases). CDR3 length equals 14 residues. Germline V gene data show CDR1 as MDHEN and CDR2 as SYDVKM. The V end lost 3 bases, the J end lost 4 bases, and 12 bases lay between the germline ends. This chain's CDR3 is CASSLSGASYGYTF. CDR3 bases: TGTGCCAGCAGTTTGTCGGGGGCTAGCTATGGCTACACCTTC.

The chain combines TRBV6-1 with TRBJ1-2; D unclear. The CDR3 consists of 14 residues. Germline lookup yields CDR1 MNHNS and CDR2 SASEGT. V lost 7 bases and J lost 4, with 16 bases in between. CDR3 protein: CASTSNLRVYGYTF. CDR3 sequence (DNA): TGTGCCAGCACGAGCAACCTAAGGGTCTATGGCTACACCTTC.

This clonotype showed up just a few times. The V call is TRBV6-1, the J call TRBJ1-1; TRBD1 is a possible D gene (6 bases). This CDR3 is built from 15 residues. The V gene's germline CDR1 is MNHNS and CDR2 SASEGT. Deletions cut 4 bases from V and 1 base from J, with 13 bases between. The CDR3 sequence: CASSAGQTANTEAFF. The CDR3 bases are TGTGCCAGCAGTGCAGGACAGACGGCGAACACTGAAGCTTTCTTT.

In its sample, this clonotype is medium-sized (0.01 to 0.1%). CDR3 nucleotide sequence: TGCAGTGCTAGTAAGGTTGCAAGGAACACTGAAGCTTTCTTT. Translating gives CSASKVARNTEAFF. V usage is TRBV20-1 and J usage is TRBJ1-1; D gene uncertain. The V gene lost 3 bases and the J gene lost 1 base, with 12 bases spanning the gap. The length of the CDR3 is 14 residues. Germline CDR1 reads DFQATT; CDR2 reads SNEGSKA (reference sequence).

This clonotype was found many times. The CDR3 sequence: CASSFFSGGLANTEAFF. DNA of the CDR3: TGTGCCAGCAGTTTTTTCTCGGGTGGTTTAGCAAACACTGAAGCTTTCTTT. The chain combines TRBV12-3 or TRBV12-4 with TRBJ1-1; D unresolved. The ends were cut back, 3 bases at V and 2 bases at J, with 19 bases in the middle. The CDR3 contains 17 residues.

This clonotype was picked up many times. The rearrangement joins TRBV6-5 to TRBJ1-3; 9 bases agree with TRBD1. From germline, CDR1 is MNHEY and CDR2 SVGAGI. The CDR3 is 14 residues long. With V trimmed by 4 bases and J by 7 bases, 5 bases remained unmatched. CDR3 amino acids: CASSSDRGVNTIYF. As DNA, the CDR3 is TGTGCCAGCAGTTCGGACAGGGGTGTTAACACCATATATTTT.

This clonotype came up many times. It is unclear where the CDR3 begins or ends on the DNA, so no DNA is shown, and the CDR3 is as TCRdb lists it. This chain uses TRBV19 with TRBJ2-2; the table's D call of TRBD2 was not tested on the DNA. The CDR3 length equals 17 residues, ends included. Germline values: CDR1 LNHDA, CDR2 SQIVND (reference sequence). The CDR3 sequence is CASSTSGGRWSTGELFF.

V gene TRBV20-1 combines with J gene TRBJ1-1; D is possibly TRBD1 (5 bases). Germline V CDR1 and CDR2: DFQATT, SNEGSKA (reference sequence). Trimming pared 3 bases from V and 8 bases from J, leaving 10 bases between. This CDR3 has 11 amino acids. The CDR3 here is CSARKAGEAFF. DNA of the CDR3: TGCAGTGCTAGGAAGGCAGGGGAAGCTTTCTTT.

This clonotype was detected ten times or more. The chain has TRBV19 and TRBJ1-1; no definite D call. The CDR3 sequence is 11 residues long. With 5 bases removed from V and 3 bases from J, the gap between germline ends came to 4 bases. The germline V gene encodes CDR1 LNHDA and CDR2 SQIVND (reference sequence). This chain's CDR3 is CASSLYTEAFF. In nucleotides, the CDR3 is TGTGCCAGTAGTTTATACACTGAAGCTTTCTTT.

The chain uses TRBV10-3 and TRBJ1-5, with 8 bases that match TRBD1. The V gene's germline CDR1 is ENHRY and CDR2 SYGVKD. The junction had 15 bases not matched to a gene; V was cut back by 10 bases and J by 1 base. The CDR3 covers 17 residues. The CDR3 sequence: CATQGQGLVSSNQPQHF. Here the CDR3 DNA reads TGTGCCACTCAAGGACAGGGTTTGGTTTCAAGCAATCAGCCCCAGCATTTT.

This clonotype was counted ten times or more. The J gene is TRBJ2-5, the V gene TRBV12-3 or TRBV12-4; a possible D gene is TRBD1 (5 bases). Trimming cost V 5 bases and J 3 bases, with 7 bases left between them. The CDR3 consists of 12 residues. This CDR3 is CASSATEETQYF. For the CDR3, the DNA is TGTGCCAGCAGTGCGACAGAAGAGACCCAGTACTTC.

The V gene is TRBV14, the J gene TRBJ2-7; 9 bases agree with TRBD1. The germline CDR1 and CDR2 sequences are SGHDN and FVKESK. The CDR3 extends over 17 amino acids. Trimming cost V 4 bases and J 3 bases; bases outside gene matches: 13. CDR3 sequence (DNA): TGTGCCAGCAGCCGGAGGCCCTTGGGACAGGGAATCTACGAGCAGTACTTC. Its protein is CASSRRPLGQGIYEQYF.